This T cell receptor beta chain was retrieved from a study of early T cells in non-severe SARS-CoV-2 infection. The wider study: Sequencing of bulk RNA from unsorted whole blood was done, without chain pairing.

V shed 9 bases and J 2 bases; nucleotides not matched to a gene: 16. This CDR3 spans 16 amino acids. CDR1 is MNHNS, CDR2 SASEGT, per germline. There are a few counts of this clonotype. As part of library construction, unique molecular identifiers were attached to individual cDNA molecules. TCRdb fed the 5' RACE reads into MiXCR, producing one record per CDR3 protein. The data contain about 85,000 distinct CDR3 sequences, over 13% of them singletons. The sample comprised whole blood. This TCR was sampled from an adult who was a healthcare worker with PCR-confirmed SARS-CoV-2 infection or an uninfected control (not recorded which). The V call is TRBV6-1, the J call TRBJ2-7; 7 bases match TRBD2. The CDR3 loop reads CASVVDLSGLTYEQYF. CDR3 sequence (DNA): TGTGCCAGTGTCGTTGACCTTAGCGGGCTGACCTACGAGCAGTACTTC.